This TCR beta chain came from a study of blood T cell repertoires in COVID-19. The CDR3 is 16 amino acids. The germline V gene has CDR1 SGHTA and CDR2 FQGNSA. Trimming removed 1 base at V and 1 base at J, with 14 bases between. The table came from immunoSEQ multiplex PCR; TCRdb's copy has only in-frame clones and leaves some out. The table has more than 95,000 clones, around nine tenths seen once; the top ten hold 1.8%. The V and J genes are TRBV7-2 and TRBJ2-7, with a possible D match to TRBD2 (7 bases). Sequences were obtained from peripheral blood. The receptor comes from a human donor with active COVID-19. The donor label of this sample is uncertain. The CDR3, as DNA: TGTGCCAGCAGCTTAGTGGGGGGGCCGTCTTCCTACGAGCAGTACTTC. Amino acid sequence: CASSLVGGPSSYEQYF.